This is a list of T cell receptor beta chains from one sample in a study of T cells after yellow fever vaccination. TCRdb recomputed calls from the 5' RACE reads with MiXCR, one row per CDR3 protein. This sample has about 320,000 distinct CDR3 sequences; about 4.5% occur once, and the top ten carry 15% to 20%. Sequences were derived from PBMCs, sampled 15 days after the yellow fever booster vaccination. These receptors were taken from a man aged 18 to 29 who received the YFV17D yellow fever vaccine. Each CDR3 is given with its conserved first and last residue. Fields, in order: V gene, J gene, D gene, clone size, CDR3 DNA, CDR3 protein. A D gene is named only where the DNA matches it firmly. Size values are once, few and many counts, or a class for expanded clones, and some rows have none.

TRBV15,TRBJ2-7,TRBD1,many,TGTGCCACCAGCTTAGACGGACAGGGGGCGACTTTGTCCTACGAGCAGTACTTC,CATSLDGQGATLSYEQYF
TRBV5-5,TRBJ1-6,TRBD1,few,TGTGCCAGCAGCAGACGGGACAGGGGTATTACTTCACCCCTCCACTTT,CASSRRDRGITSPLHF
TRBV4-2,TRBJ2-4,NA,many,TGTGCCAGCAGCCAAGATCGGGGGGAGACAGGACTAGCCAAAAACATTCAGTACTTC,CASSQDRGETGLAKNIQYF
TRBV20-1,TRBJ2-1,TRBD1,NA,TGCAGTGCTAGAGGACAGGGGTTGGGGAATGAGCAGTTCTTC,CSARGQGLGNEQFF
TRBV7-9,TRBJ1-4,NA,few,TGTGCCAGCAGCTTTTCTTCCAGGGCCACTAATGAAAAACTGTTTTTT,CASSFSSRATNEKLFF
TRBV5-1,TRBJ1-1,NA,NA,TGCGCCAGCAGCAAAAGGGGGGGGGTGACTGAAGCTTTCTTT,CASSKRGGVTEAFF
TRBV9,TRBJ2-4,NA,many,TGTGCCAGCAGCGTAGTGGGGGGGCAAGGCATTCAGTACTTC,CASSVVGGQGIQYF
TRBV6-2/TRBV6-3,TRBJ2-1,TRBD2,few,TGTGCCAGCAGACTAGCGGGGGTCGGGGATGAGCAGTTCTTC,CASRLAGVGDEQFF
TRBV20-1,TRBJ2-3,TRBD2,many,TGCAGTGCTAGAAGCGGGGTAGCCACAGATACGCAGTATTTT,CSARSGVATDTQYF
TRBV12-3/TRBV12-4,TRBJ1-2,TRBD1,few,TGTGCCAGCAGTTTGCCAGGACAGGGGGCGTATTATGGCTACACCTTC,CASSLPGQGAYYGYTF
TRBV20-1,TRBJ1-5,NA,NA,TGCAGTGCTAGAGCCGAGAATAGCAATCAGCCCCAGCATTTT,CSARAENSNQPQHF
TRBV4-3,TRBJ1-2,NA,many,TGCGCCAGCAGCCGATCCAAGGGGACGGGCTATGGCTACACCTTC,CASSRSKGTGYGYTF
TRBV5-1,TRBJ2-2,NA,few,TGCGCCAGCAGCTGGATGAGGCAGGGTAGCGCCGGGGAGCTGTTTTTT,CASSWMRQGSAGELFF
TRBV7-2,TRBJ2-5,NA,few,TGTGCCAGCAGCTTAGTGTCGACGGTAGAGGCCCAGTACTTC,CASSLVSTVEAQYF
TRBV12-3/TRBV12-4,TRBJ2-3,TRBD2,few,TGTGCCAGCAGCCAGACTAGCGGGGGGGCTACAGATACGCAGTATTTT,CASSQTSGGATDTQYF
TRBV12-3/TRBV12-4,TRBJ2-3,NA,NA,TGTGCCAGCAGTTTAGGCACTATCACAGATACGCAGTATTTT,CASSLGTITDTQYF
TRBV6-5,TRBJ2-3,TRBD2,NA,TGTGCCAGCAGTTACCAGGGACTAGCGGGACCAACGCAGTATTTT,CASSYQGLAGPTQYF
TRBV7-2,TRBJ2-1,TRBD1,many,TGTGCCAGCAGCCTAAGACAGGGGAGAAATGAGCAGTTCTTC,CASSLRQGRNEQFF
TRBV5-1,TRBJ2-7,TRBD1,few,TGCGCCAGCAGCTTGAAGACAGGGGGCTACGAGCAGTACTTC,CASSLKTGGYEQYF
TRBV5-1,TRBJ2-3,NA,few,TGCGCCAGCAGCCTTCTCGACAACACGGCAGATACGCAGTATTTT,CASSLLDNTADTQYF
TRBV27,TRBJ1-5,TRBD1,few,TGTGCCAGCAGTTTCAAGCCGACAGGGGGCTGGCAGCCCCAGCATTTT,CASSFKPTGGWQPQHF
TRBV5-1,TRBJ1-1,NA,NA,TGCGCCAGCAGCTCGACGGGGAAAGCTTTCTTT,CASSSTGKAFF
TRBV12-3/TRBV12-4,TRBJ2-1,TRBD1,NA,TGTGCCAGCGACAGGGGGCTGAATGAGCAGTTCTTC,CASDRGLNEQFF
TRBV28,TRBJ2-5,NA,NA,TGTGCCAGCAGTTTATACTTTCAGCCCTTAACCCAGTACTTC,CASSLYFQPLTQYF
TRBV3-1,TRBJ2-3,TRBD2,NA,TGTGCCACCGCGGGGTCGAAGCGGGGGATGAGAGATACGCAGTATTTT,CATAGSKRGMRDTQYF
TRBV7-8,TRBJ1-1,NA,NA,TGTGCCAGCAGCTCCGGGACCGGATACGAGAACACTGAAGCTTTCTTT,CASSSGTGYENTEAFF
TRBV7-8,TRBJ2-5,NA,many,TGTGCCAGCAGCTTAGTGGAGAACACCCAGTACTTC,CASSLVENTQYF
TRBV10-3,TRBJ1-5,NA,few,TGTGCCATCAGTGCAGGGGTAGTGTCAAATCAGCCCCAGCATTTT,CAISAGVVSNQPQHF
TRBV6-2/TRBV6-3,TRBJ1-4,NA,many,TGTGCCAGCGGGACTGATAATGAAAAACTGTTTTTT,CASGTDNEKLFF
TRBV11-3,TRBJ1-3,NA,NA,TGTGCCAGCAGCTTGACGGCCCGTGGGAACACCATATATTTT,CASSLTARGNTIYF
TRBV5-1,TRBJ1-1,NA,NA,TGCGCCAGCAGCGCATGGAGGGCGAACACTGAAGCTTTCTTT,CASSAWRANTEAFF
TRBV20-1,TRBJ1-4,NA,many,TGCAGTGCTAGAGGGGGCGCAACTAATGAAAAACTGTTTTTT,CSARGGATNEKLFF
TRBV6-5,TRBJ2-7,TRBD1,many,TGTGCCAGCAGTTACAGAGGCAGGGGGCTCAACGAGCAGTACTTC,CASSYRGRGLNEQYF
TRBV20-1,TRBJ1-1,NA,few,TGCAGTGCCTCAGAGTGGGTGACTGAAGCTTTCTTT,CSASEWVTEAFF
TRBV7-2,TRBJ1-1,NA,few,TGTGCCAGCAGCTTAAGGGTACAGCGAACGGGAGACACTGAAGCTTTCTTT,CASSLRVQRTGDTEAFF
TRBV12-3/TRBV12-4,TRBJ1-2,TRBD1,many,TGTGCCAGCAGCGGGACAGGGTCCGGCTATGGCTACACCTTC,CASSGTGSGYGYTF
TRBV7-9,TRBJ2-1,NA,NA,TGTGCCAGCAGCCAGCGGCGGCAGGGAGATTACAATGAGCAGTTCTTC,CASSQRRQGDYNEQFF
TRBV19,TRBJ1-2,NA,many,TGTGCCAGTAGTTTGTCAGAGGCCGGCTACACCTTC,CASSLSEAGYTF
TRBV4-3,TRBJ2-1,TRBD2,many,TGCGCCAGCAGCCTTGGGACTAGCGGGATTGGGGATGAGCAGTTCTTC,CASSLGTSGIGDEQFF